This is a list of T cell receptor beta chains from one sample in a study of T cells expressing NK-cell markers. No DNA is given; TCRdb re-called the 5' RACE reads and lists each CDR3 protein once. The sample totals about 32,000 distinct CDR3 sequences. The sequencing sample was made of blood T cells: a sorted CD56 or NKG2C T cell subset, CD4+ or CD8+ T cells, or bulk PBMC T cells (not recorded which). The receptors come from a woman aged 18-70 years in good health. The CDR3 runs from the conserved cysteine through the conserved F or W.

>TRBJ1-2|TRBV29-1
CSVVIRDGYTF
>TRBJ1-1|TRBV6-1
CASSEGDRPMNTEAFF
>TRBJ1-2|TRBV20-1
CSARDRDYGYTF
>TRBJ2-1|TRBV7-8
CASSLSRPLAGGSYNEQFF
>TRBJ1-5|TRBV7-9
CASSSLEGDNQPQHF
>TRBJ2-7|TRBV3-1
CASRGGLSSYEQYF
>TRBJ1-1|TRBV9
CASSDREGTEAFF
>TRBJ2-2|TRBV7-8
CASSLATSAYTGELFF
>TRBJ2-1|TRBV29-1
CSVDGANEQFF
>TRBJ2-1|TRBV2
CASSATGPSSYNEQFF
>TRBJ2-1|TRBV7-9
CASSLASRTSGVGEQFF
>TRBJ2-5|TRBV7-6
CASRPDRVAETQYF
>TRBJ2-1|TRBV5-1
CASSPRTSSYNEQFF
>TRBJ1-2|TRBV5-1
CASGTSPFYGYTF
>TRBJ2-7|TRBV2
CASSDPSGETYEQYF
>TRBJ1-2|TRBV9
CASSVPGQDRYGYTF
>TRBJ2-1|TRBV11-1
CASSLARDTGNEQFF
>TRBJ2-7|TRBV11-2
CASSLFFRRANYEQYF
>TRBJ1-5|TRBV5-1
CASSLTGPYSNQPQHF
>TRBJ1-5|TRBV6-1
CASSEFRGPLSNQPQHF
>TRBJ1-1|TRBV5-1
CASSQLLSGTGITEAFF
>TRBJ2-7|TRBV28
CASSLRRQGVSYEQYF
>TRBJ2-1|TRBV20-1
CSASKGGEQFF
>TRBJ2-7|TRBV29-1
CSVAGISGVYEQYF
>TRBJ2-5|TRBV9
CASSVEGLAGETQYF
>TRBJ2-1|TRBV5-1
CASSWASGENAYNEQFF
>TRBJ1-4|TRBV20-1
CSAKGALNEKLFF
>TRBJ2-3|TRBV7-2
CASSLSLAEGLDTQYF
>TRBJ2-1|TRBV12-3/TRBV12-4
CASPDYHEQFF
>TRBJ2-7|TRBV16
CASSQSSGYEQYF
>TRBJ2-5|TRBV7-9
CASSSQGGLETQYF
>TRBJ1-1|TRBV2
CASSEGGLVEAFF
>TRBJ2-7|TRBV30
CAWREDSYTYEQYF
>TRBJ2-5|TRBV11-2
CASSLAPRTEETQYF
>TRBJ2-3|TRBV24-1
CAANRDITGWTQYF
>TRBJ1-5|TRBV24-1
CATSDTYSNQPQHF
>TRBJ2-3|TRBV20-1
CSARPGTPSTDTQYF
>TRBJ1-5|TRBV28
CASSFSGYSNQPQHF
>TRBJ2-7|TRBV4-1
CASSQDITGSYEQYF
>TRBJ1-1|TRBV7-9
CASSPEAGGRTEAFF
>TRBJ1-5|TRBV2
CALGTGQNQPQHF
>TRBJ1-4|TRBV6-2/TRBV6-3
CASSYPTATNEKLFF
>TRBJ2-7|TRBV6-5
CASSYGTGYEQYF
>TRBJ1-5|TRBV12-3/TRBV12-4
CASSWTSYDSNQPQHF
>TRBJ1-4|TRBV30
CAWNEGNPEKLFF
>TRBJ2-1|TRBV5-1
CASSFGRAESYNEQFF
>TRBJ1-1|TRBV7-6
CASTSGQRYMNTEAFF
>TRBJ2-4|TRBV7-9
CASSSLSGKAKNIQYF
>TRBJ2-7|TRBV28
CASRALAGSSYEQYF
>TRBJ2-1|TRBV6-5
CASSYARREGLNEQFF
>TRBJ2-1|TRBV2
CASSEGLDYNEQFF